This T cell receptor (beta chain) was observed in a study of cytomegalovirus exposure and HLA in healthy donors. Amplification used 60 Vbeta primers and 13 Jbeta primers. Profiled with immunoSEQ multiplex PCR; TCRdb holds only in-frame clones, not every one. This sample carries some 150,000 clones, more than 75% of them seen once, and the ten largest clones take 3.5%. The donors gave bone marrow, and they were healthy. Germline assignment: CDR1 SNHLY and CDR2 FYNNEI. After removal of 5 bases from V and 7 bases from J, the junction contained 9 bases not matched to a gene. This CDR3 region has 17 residues.

Sequencing was performed on PBMCs. This rearrangement joins TRBV2 to TRBJ2-2, with 14 positions matching TRBD2. The TCR sequence derives from a human donor in good health. CDR3 region: CASSLTSGGANGGELFF. CDR3 nucleotides: TGTGCCAGCAGTTTGACTAGCGGGGGGGCGAATGGCGGGGAGCTGTTTTTT. Variable domain in full (rest from reference TRBV2 and TRBJ2-2): EPEVTQTPSHQVTQMGQEVILRCVPISNHLYFYWYRQILGQKVEFLVSFYNNEISEKSEIFDDQFSVERPDGSNFTLKIRSTKLEDSAMYFCASSLTSGGANGGELFFGEGSRLTVL.